This TCR beta chain was sequenced for a study of cytomegalovirus exposure and HLA in healthy donors. Primers: 60 Vbeta forward and 13 Jbeta reverse. Generated by immunoSEQ multiplex PCR, the TCRdb table keeps only in-frame clones and is missing some. The repertoire holds 95,000 to 150,000 clones, with 81% as singletons. This clone was found once. What it recognizes is unknown. This CDR3 spans 16 amino acids. The germline V gene has CDR1 MNHEY and CDR2 SMNVEV (reference sequence). V dropped 5 bases and J dropped 3; count of bases not matched to a gene: 8. Study-wide results and limits: Follow-up analysis later connected one missense variant in DCLRE1C with trimming of TCR beta V- and J-genes.

The genes are TRBV27 and TRBJ1-5, with 9 bases fitting TRBD1. The specimen was PBMCs. The source is a man aged 40-49 years in good health and CMV-seronegative. CDR3 bases: TGTGCCAGCAGTCGGACAGGGGTCCAGGACAATCAGCCCCAGCATTTT. Residues: CASSRTGVQDNQPQHF.